These 17 T cell receptor beta chains share one sample of origin, sequenced in a study of shared clonotypes between healthy human individuals. Using immunoSEQ multiplex PCR, the repertoire was profiled, and TCRdb retains in-frame clones only, with some absent. The sample records about 2.4 million clones, more than 80% being singletons. What was sequenced was naive CD4+ T cells sorted from blood. Noted subset: CD45RA+ positively selected. The receptors here all came from a man aged 18 to 30 in good health.

The J gene is TRBJ1-1, the V gene TRBV5-1; D is ambiguous. This CDR3 is built from 15 residues. CDR1 is SGHRS, CDR2 YFSETQ, per germline. Trimming left V 4 bases short and J 5 bases short, with 18 bases between. CDR3 sequence: CASSGVGKAGTEAFF. The CDR3, as DNA: TGCGCCAGCAGCGGTGTAGGCAAGGCGGGGACTGAAGCTTTCTTT.

The chain combines TRBV9 with TRBJ1-5, with D perhaps matching TRBD1 (6 bases). Trimming pared 4 bases from V and 0 bases from J, leaving 11 bases between. The germline CDR1 and CDR2 sequences are SGDLS and YYNGEE. The CDR3 has 15 residues. CDR3 amino acids: CASSLEGVSNQPQHF. DNA for the CDR3: TGTGCCAGCAGCCTAGAGGGGGTTAGCAATCAGCCCCAGCATTTT.

The chain joins TRBV7-2 to TRBJ2-7; 11 nucleotides align to TRBD2. The CDR3 has 17 residues. CDR1 SGHTA and CDR2 FQGNSA come from the germline V gene. V dropped 5 bases and J dropped 3; count of bases not matched to a gene: 12. CDR3 region: CASSPPGRLAGNYEQYF. In nucleotides, the CDR3 is TGTGCCAGCAGCCCCCCGGGCCGACTAGCGGGGAACTACGAGCAGTACTTC.

On this clone: Other nucleotide sequences in the sample specify the same CDR3. The gene calls are TRBV30 and TRBJ1-1; no firm D call. The germline V gene encodes CDR1 GTSNPN and CDR2 SVGIG (reference sequence). Deletions cut 0 bases from V and 1 base from J, with 6 bases between. This CDR3 has 13 amino acids. The CDR3 reads CAWSVTRNTEAFF. CDR3 DNA: TGTGCCTGGAGTGTAACCAGGAACACTGAAGCTTTCTTT.

V usage is TRBV2 and J usage is TRBJ1-1, with unresolved D. CDR3 length: 12 amino acids. CDR1 is SNHLY, CDR2 FYNNEI, per germline. V was cut by 4 bases and J by 7 bases, with 10 bases left in between. The CDR3 region has the DNA TGTGCCAGCAGTGTAAGCGCACTTGAAGCTTTCTTT. Translated, it gives CASSVSALEAFF.

The gene calls are TRBV7-9 and TRBJ2-7, with D perhaps given as TRBD1 or TRBD2 (5 bases each). The germline CDR1 and CDR2 sequences are SEHNR and FQNEAQ (reference sequence). The CDR3 is 16 amino acids. V gave up 4 bases and J gave up 7 bases, with 23 bases separating them. For the CDR3, the DNA is TGTGCCAGCAGCTCCCATCCGGGACCATCCTCGGGGGAGCAGTACTTC. Translating it yields CASSSHPGPSSGEQYF.

CDR3 sequence reads: CASSREGRNEKLFF. CDR3 nucleotides: TGCGCCAGCAGCCGGGAGGGCCGTAATGAAAAACTGTTTTTT. The chain couples TRBV4-1 to TRBJ1-4; no definite D call. This CDR3 comprises 14 residues. V was cut by 4 bases and J by 4 bases, with 10 bases left in between. Germline V gene lookup returns CDR1 MGHRA and CDR2 YSYEKL.

The J gene is TRBJ1-2, the V gene TRBV7-2, with TRBD1 matching 10 bases. Germline-derived CDR1 and CDR2 are SGHTA and FQGNSA. The CDR3 is 16 residues long. Germline trimming cut 4 bases from V and 3 bases from J; bases unmatched to any gene: 8. Here the CDR3 DNA reads TGTGCCAGCAGCTCGCCCGGGACAGGGGCTCACTATGGCTACACCTTC. This codes for CASSSPGTGAHYGYTF.

Notes on this clone: Different DNA sequences within this sample yield the same CDR3. The rearrangement links TRBV30 to TRBJ2-5, with D tentatively TRBD1 (5 bases). The V gene's germline CDR1 is GTSNPN and CDR2 SVGIG (reference sequence). Between the trimmed V and J ends, which lost 0 bases and 3 bases, there was a span of 8 bases. This CDR3 is built from 13 residues. This chain's CDR3 is CAWSVGVEETQYF. In DNA form, the CDR3 reads TGTGCCTGGAGTGTAGGGGTAGAAGAGACCCAGTACTTC.

The chain is built from TRBV5-8 and TRBJ1-3; D is unresolved. CDR1 SGHTS and CDR2 YDEGEE come from the germline V gene. V dropped 7 bases and J dropped 2 bases, with 13 bases sitting between them. This CDR3 has 14 residues. The CDR3 region has the DNA TGTGCCAGCGCGGCGGCAGGAACTGGAAACACCATATATTTT. Encoded protein: CASAAAGTGNTIYF.

A note on this clone: Other DNA sequences of this sample code for an identical CDR3. The rearrangement uses TRBV19 and TRBJ2-3, with D unresolved. Germline CDR1 reads LNHDA; CDR2 reads SQIVND (reference sequence). Deletions cut 7 bases from V and 0 bases from J, with 2 bases between. The CDR3 totals 11 residues. The chain's CDR3 is CASTSTDTQYF. DNA for the CDR3: TGTGCCAGTACCAGCACAGATACGCAGTATTTT.

This clone was picked up a small number of times. Other DNA sequences of this sample code for an identical CDR3. V and J are TRBV5-1 and TRBJ1-1, with no clear D. V was pared by 0 bases and J by 0 bases, with 6 bases between. CDR1 and CDR2 from the germline V gene are SGHRS and YFSETQ. The CDR3 contains 14 residues. CDR3 protein: CASSLEGLNTEAFF. In DNA, the CDR3 is TGCGCCAGCAGCTTGGAAGGGTTGAACACTGAAGCTTTCTTT.

The chain employs TRBV6-6 and TRBJ2-3, with 10 bases fitting TRBD2. This CDR3 contains 16 residues. The V gene end was trimmed by 6 bases and the J gene end by 4 bases; junction bases not matched to a gene: 10. Germline lookup yields CDR1 MNHNY and CDR2 SVGAGI (reference sequence). The CDR3 bases are TGTGCCAGCAGCCCCCGGCTAGCGGGGGACGCAGATACGCAGTATTTT. Amino acids: CASSPRLAGDADTQYF.

As concerns this clone: Different DNA sequences within this sample yield the same CDR3. J is TRBJ2-2 and V is TRBV5-1; weak D call: TRBD1 (6 bases). V was cut by 10 bases and J by 0 bases, with 16 bases left in between. The CDR3 totals 15 residues. Germline CDR1 reads SGHRS; CDR2 reads YFSETQ. This CDR3 reads CASRPGQTNTGELFF. The CDR3 nucleotides are TGCGCCTCCCGTCCCGGACAGACGAACACCGGGGAGCTGTTTTTT.

This clone was recorded once. Within the sample, other DNA sequences also encode this same CDR3. The rearrangement links TRBV28 to TRBJ2-7, with no clear D. Germline CDR1 and CDR2: MDHEN and SYDVKM. V lost 3 bases and J 1 base, leaving 7 bases between the germline ends. This CDR3 comprises 13 residues. CDR3 loop: CASSFSKSYEQYF. The CDR3 nucleotides are TGTGCCAGCAGTTTTAGTAAGTCCTACGAGCAGTACTTC. The variable domain in full, completed from reference TRBV28 and TRBJ2-7, reads DVKVTQSSRYLVKRTGEKVFLECVQDMDHENMFWYRQDPGLGLRLIYFSYDVKMKEKGDIPEGYSVSREKKERFSLILESASTNQTSMYLCASSFSKSYEQYFGPGTRLTVT.

The chain couples TRBV5-1 to TRBJ2-6, with D hard to call. The CDR3 loop spans 16 amino acids. V lost 4 bases and J 0 bases, leaving 11 bases between the germline ends. Germline assignment: CDR1 SGHRS and CDR2 YFSETQ. CDR3 DNA: TGCGCCAGCAGCCCCCGACCGAGCTCTGGGGCCAACGTCCTGACTTTC. Encoded protein: CASSPRPSSGANVLTF. Full variable domain (remainder filled in from reference TRBV5-1 and TRBJ2-6): KAGVTQTPRYLIKTRGQQVTLSCSPISGHRSVSWYQQTPGQGLQFLFEYFSETQRNKGNFPGRFSGRQFSNSRSEMNVSTLELGDSALYLCASSPRPSSGANVLTFGAGSRLTVL.

The chain has TRBV5-1 and TRBJ2-7, with 14 bases aligning to TRBD2. This CDR3 comprises 15 residues. V dropped 3 bases and J dropped 5; count of bases not matched to a gene: 4. The V gene's germline CDR1 is SGHRS and CDR2 YFSETQ. CDR3 DNA: TGCGCCAGCAGCTCCGGACTAGCGGGGGGCCACGAGCAGTACTTC. It encodes CASSSGLAGGHEQYF.